The following is a T cell receptor (beta chain) sequence with its context. Its antigen is unknown. Controls came from buffy coats of healthy blood donors. TCRdb's table, derived via immunoSEQ multiplex PCR, lists solely in-frame clones and lacks some. The profile covers 15,000 to 25,000 clones, with less than 85% appearing a single time and less than 15% taken by the ten largest. These data are taken from a study of STAT5B mutations in CD4+ large granular lymphocyte leukemia. Study information: Healthy donors showed HLA-associated enrichment of the CDR3 'QG' motif.

Regarding the study as a whole: Top patient clones used TRBV06 genes more often: 8/27 versus 2/35 in controls. Patient CD4-sorted repertoires stayed more clonal than healthy ones after leukemic-clone removal.

This CDR3 spans 17 amino acids. V lost 4 bases, J lost 1 base, and 8 bases stayed unmatched. Germline CDR1 is SGHKS and CDR2 is YYEKEE (reference sequence). The genes are TRBV5-5 and TRBJ2-3; 11 nucleotides line up with TRBD2. This sequence originates from a human donor in good health. Sequenced: CD4+ T cells from blood buffy coats. CDR3 sequence reads: CASSLRLAGGGTDTQYF. DNA of the CDR3: TGTGCCAGCAGCCTTAGGCTAGCGGGAGGTGGCACAGATACGCAGTATTTT.